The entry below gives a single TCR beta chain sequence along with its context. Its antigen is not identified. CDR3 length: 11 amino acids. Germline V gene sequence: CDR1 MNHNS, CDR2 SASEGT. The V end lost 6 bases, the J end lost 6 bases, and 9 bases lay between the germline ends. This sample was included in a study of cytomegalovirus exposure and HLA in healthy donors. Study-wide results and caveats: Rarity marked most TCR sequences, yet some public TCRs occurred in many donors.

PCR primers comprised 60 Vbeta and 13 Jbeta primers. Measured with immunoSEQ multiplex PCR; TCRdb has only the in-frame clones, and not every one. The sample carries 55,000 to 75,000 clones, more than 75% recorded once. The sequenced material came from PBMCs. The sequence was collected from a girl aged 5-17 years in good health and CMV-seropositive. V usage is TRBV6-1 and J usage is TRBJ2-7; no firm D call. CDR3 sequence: CASRQVGEQYF. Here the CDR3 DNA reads TGTGCCAGCAGGCAGGTTGGCGAGCAGTACTTC.